This T cell receptor beta chain was recovered during a study of CD8+CD57+ T cells in acquired aplastic anemia. As for the study in general: Sorted cells (CD4+ and CD8+) yielded DNA amounts that averaged approximately 3.1 ug. Study results and caveats: Patients and controls were found to share 25 to 35 CD8+ CDR3 sequences. No significant patient-versus-control difference appeared in CD8+ Simpson's diversity.

The length of the CDR3 is 16 residues. Germline trimming cut 6 bases from V and 2 bases from J; bases unmatched to any gene: 12. Germline CDR1 is SGHVS and CDR2 is FNYEAQ. Profiles of TCR beta VDJ and CDR3 were generated from a genomic DNA template. TCRdb fed the reads into MiXCR, producing one record per CDR3 protein. The profile shows 150,000 to 200,000 distinct CDR3 sequences, less than 65% of them singletons. Of note for this clonotype: What it binds is not known.

The material sequenced was sorted CD4+, CD8+, or CD8+CD57+ T cells (not recorded which) from PBMCs. This chain connects TRBV7-6 to TRBJ2-5; TRBD1 matches 7 bases. This clonotype was obtained from a human donor with severe aplastic anemia or a healthy control (not recorded which). The CDR3 reads CASSEGLDRHQETQYF. CDR3 DNA: TGTGCCAGCAGTGAAGGATTGGACAGGCATCAAGAGACCCAGTACTTC.